The 3 T cell receptor beta chains below come from one sample, sequenced in a study of blood T cell repertoires in COVID-19. This table comes from immunoSEQ multiplex PCR, and its TCRdb copy is limited to in-frame clones, with some not included. The data show 180,000 or so clones, approximately 84% seen once. The source material was peripheral blood. The source of these receptors is a human donor with acute or convalescent COVID-19. The donor label of this sample is uncertain.

The rearrangement joins TRBV27 to TRBJ2-7; D possibly corresponds to TRBD2 (6 bases). CDR1 and CDR2 (germline): MNHEY, SMNVEV (reference sequence). V lost 6 bases and J lost 2, with 11 bases in between. The CDR3 loop spans 13 amino acids. The CDR3 here is CASSPGAPYEQYF. CDR3 DNA sequence: TGTGCCAGCAGCCCGGGAGCCCCCTACGAGCAGTACTTC.

This chain uses TRBV7-2 with TRBJ2-1, with D possibly being TRBD2 (7 bases). This CDR3 region has 16 residues. Germline loops: CDR1 SGHTA, CDR2 FQGNSA. Trimming left V 4 bases short and J 4 bases short, with 17 bases between. The CDR3 reads CASSSRGGGVYNEQFF. Here the CDR3 DNA reads TGTGCCAGCAGCTCCAGGGGCGGGGGCGTATACAATGAGCAGTTCTTC.

The chain is built from TRBV19 and TRBJ2-3; 8 bases match TRBD1. This CDR3 is 15 amino acids long. CDR1 and CDR2 from the germline V gene are LNHDA and SQIVND (reference sequence). J was trimmed by 0 bases and V by 4 bases; bases with no gene match: 3. The CDR3 DNA is TGTGCCAGTAGTAAAGGACAGGGTAGCACAGATACGCAGTATTTT. It translates to CASSKGQGSTDTQYF.